The sequence of this T cell receptor beta chain was determined in a study of CD8 T cells in ankylosing spondylitis (dated 2017 in TCRdb). Notes on the research overall: The study profiled T cell receptor beta repertoires in healthy donors and ankylosing spondylitis patients to find disease-linked TCR variants. The full study cohort comprised 20 to 25 ankylosing spondylitis patients and 85 to 120 healthy donors. Peripheral blood was sampled, and synovial fluid was also collected from ankylosing spondylitis patients.

The CDR3 contains 17 residues, cysteine and phenylalanine counted. Only the CDR3 region is kept as DNA, spanning 51 bases read in frame from base 1. At the junction V is shortened by 0 bases and J by 4 bases; bases outside the gene matches: 10. CDR1 and CDR2 are read off the germline V gene (reference sequence) as DFQATT and SNEGSKA. This clonotype was counted at least ten times. The antigen it recognizes is unknown. Qualities for individual bases were not recorded, and no much larger clone is one base off. Results the study describes overall, beyond this receptor: A TCR beta motif made up of 7 to 9 highly homologous amino acid variants appeared to be characteristic of blood from ankylosing spondylitis patients. Some TCR beta motif variants had previously been reported in synovial fluid and blood of reactive arthritis patients, which suggested common disease-initiation mechanisms. The disease-linked clones showed a CD8+ phenotype and occurred at relatively low frequencies in peripheral blood. The disease-linked clones were reported to be significantly enriched in matched synovial fluid samples from ankylosing spondylitis patients.

Reads for this sample came from an Illumina HiSeq 2500. Quantitative 5'-RACE with molecular barcodes was the method used to prepare the TCR beta libraries. Processing in the source paper ran as follows. A new computational method based on a probabilistic model of VDJ rearrangement was used to identify disease-linked TCR variants. TCRdb cleaned the public reads at Q25 with fastp, built clones with MiXCR and kept in-frame beta chains. CDR3 protein sequences are deduplicated, and each keeps its most common genes and DNA. Here the V and J calls rest on TCRdb's processing, not on the authors' analysis. The sample data list approximately 100,000 distinct CDR3 sequences, and roughly 8.3% of these were observed just once. Approximately 9.7% of the sample is taken by the ten largest.

The sample taken for sequencing was blood, either unsorted or a sorted T cell fraction (not recorded which). The sequence was collected from a male donor with ankylosing spondylitis or in good health (not recorded which). The chain uses TRBV20-1 and TRBJ2-2, with TRBD2 matching 8 junction bases. The base sequence is TGCAGTGCTAGAGACCTGGAAGCGGGAGTCGGCACCGGGGAGCTGTTTTTT. This encodes CSARDLEAGVGTGELFF.